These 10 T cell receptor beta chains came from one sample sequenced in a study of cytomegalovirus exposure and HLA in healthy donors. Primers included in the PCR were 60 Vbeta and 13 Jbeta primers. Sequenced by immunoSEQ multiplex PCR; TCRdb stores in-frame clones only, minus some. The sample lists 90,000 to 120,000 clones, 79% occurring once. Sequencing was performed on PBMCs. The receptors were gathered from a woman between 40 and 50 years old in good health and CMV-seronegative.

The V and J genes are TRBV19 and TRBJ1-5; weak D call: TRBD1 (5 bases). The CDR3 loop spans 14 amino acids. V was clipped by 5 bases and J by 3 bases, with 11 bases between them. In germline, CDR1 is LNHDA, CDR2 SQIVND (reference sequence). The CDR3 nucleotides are TGTGCCAGTAGTTCCGACAGTAACAATCAGCCCCAGCATTTT. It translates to CASSSDSNNQPQHF. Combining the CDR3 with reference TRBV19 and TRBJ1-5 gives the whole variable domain DGGITQSPKYLFRKEGQNVTLSCEQNLNHDAMYWYRQDPGQGLRLIYYSQIVNDFQKGDIAEGYSVSREKKESFPLTVTSAQKNPTAFYLCASSSDSNNQPQHFGDGTRLSIL.

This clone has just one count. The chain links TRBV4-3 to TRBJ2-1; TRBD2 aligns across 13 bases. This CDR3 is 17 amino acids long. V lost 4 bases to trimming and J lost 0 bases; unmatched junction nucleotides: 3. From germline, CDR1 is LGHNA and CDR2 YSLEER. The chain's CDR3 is CASSPGLAGSSYNEQFF. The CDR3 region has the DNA TGCGCCAGCAGCCCGGGACTAGCGGGAAGCTCCTACAATGAGCAGTTCTTC.

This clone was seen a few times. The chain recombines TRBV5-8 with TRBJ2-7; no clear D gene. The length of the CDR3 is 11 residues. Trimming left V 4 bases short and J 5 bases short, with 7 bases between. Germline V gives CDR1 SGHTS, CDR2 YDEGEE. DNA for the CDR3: TGTGCCAGCAGCCTGAACAACGAGCAGTACTTC. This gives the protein CASSLNNEQYF.

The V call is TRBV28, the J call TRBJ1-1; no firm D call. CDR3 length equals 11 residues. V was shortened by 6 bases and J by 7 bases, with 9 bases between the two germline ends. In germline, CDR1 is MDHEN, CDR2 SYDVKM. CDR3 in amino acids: CASRLKLEAFF. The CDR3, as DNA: TGTGCCAGCAGGTTGAAGCTTGAAGCTTTCTTT.

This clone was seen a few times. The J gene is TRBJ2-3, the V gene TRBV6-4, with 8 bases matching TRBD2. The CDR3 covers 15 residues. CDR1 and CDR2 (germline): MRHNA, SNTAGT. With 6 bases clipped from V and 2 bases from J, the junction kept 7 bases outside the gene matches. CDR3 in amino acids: CASRETSDPTDTQYF. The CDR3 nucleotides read TGTGCCAGCAGGGAGACTAGCGATCCCACAGATACGCAGTATTTT.

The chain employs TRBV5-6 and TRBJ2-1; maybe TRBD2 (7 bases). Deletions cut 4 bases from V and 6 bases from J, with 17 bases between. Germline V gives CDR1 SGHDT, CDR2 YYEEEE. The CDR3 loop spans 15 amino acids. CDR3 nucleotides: TGTGCCAGCAGCCTACGGGGGGCCCTCCTCAATGAGCAGTTCTTC. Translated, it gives CASSLRGALLNEQFF. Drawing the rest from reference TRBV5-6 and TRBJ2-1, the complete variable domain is DAGVTQSPTHLIKTRGQQVTLRCSPKSGHDTVSWYQQALGQGPQFIFQYYEEEERQRGNFPDRFSGHQFPNYSSELNVNALLLGDSALYLCASSLRGALLNEQFFGPGTRLTVL.

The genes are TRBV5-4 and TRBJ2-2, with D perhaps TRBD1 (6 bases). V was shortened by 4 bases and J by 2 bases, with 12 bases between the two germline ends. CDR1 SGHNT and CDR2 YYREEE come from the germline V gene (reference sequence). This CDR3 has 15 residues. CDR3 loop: CASSLQQGNTGELFF. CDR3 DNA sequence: TGTGCCAGCAGCCTCCAACAGGGAAACACCGGGGAGCTGTTTTTT.

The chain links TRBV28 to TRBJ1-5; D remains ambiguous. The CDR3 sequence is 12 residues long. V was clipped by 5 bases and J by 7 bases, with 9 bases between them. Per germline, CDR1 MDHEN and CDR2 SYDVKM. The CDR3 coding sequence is TGTGCCAGCAGTCCCCGGGGACAGCCCCAGCATTTT. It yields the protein CASSPRGQPQHF.

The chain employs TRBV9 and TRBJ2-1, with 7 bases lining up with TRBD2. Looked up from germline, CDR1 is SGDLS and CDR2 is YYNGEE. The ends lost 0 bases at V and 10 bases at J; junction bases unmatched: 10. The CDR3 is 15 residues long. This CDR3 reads CASSVAGGGRLEQFF. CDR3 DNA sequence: TGTGCCAGCAGCGTAGCGGGGGGTGGGCGGTTGGAGCAGTTCTTC.

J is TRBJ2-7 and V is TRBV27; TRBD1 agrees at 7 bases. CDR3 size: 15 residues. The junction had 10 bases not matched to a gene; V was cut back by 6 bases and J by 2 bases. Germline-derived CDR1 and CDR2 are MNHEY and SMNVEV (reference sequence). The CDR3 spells CASSSRNDRAYEQYF. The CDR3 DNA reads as TGTGCCAGCAGCTCCCGAAATGACAGGGCCTACGAGCAGTACTTC.